The 6 T cell receptor beta chains below all came from one sample that was sequenced in a study of blood T cell repertoires in COVID-19. Measured with immunoSEQ multiplex PCR; TCRdb has only the in-frame clones, and not every one. Counted here are about 140,000 clones, about 72% occurring once; the ten biggest clones make up roughly 9.8%. Sequencing was performed on peripheral blood. The source of these receptors is a man aged 55-75 years who had recovered from COVID-19.

This clone was seen only a few times. Other DNA sequences in the sample encode the same CDR3. The J gene is TRBJ2-7, the V gene TRBV7-9; a weak D match, TRBD2 (5 bases). V lost 2 bases and J 4 bases, leaving 6 bases between the germline ends. Germline loops: CDR1 SEHNR, CDR2 FQNEAQ (reference sequence). CDR3 length: 12 amino acids. CDR3 bases: TGTGCCAGCAGCTTATCGGGATACGAGCAGTACTTC. Its translation: CASSLSGYEQYF.

The CDR3: CASSPGGAGVAETQYF. The CDR3 bases are TGTGCCAGCAGCCCCGGAGGGGCGGGAGTGGCAGAGACCCAGTACTTC. This chain joins TRBV28 and TRBJ2-5; 7 positions match TRBD2. The CDR3 consists of 16 residues. Germline CDR1 reads MDHEN; CDR2 reads SYDVKM. V trimming: 6 bases; J trimming: 4 bases; junction bases outside the gene matches: 14.

The J gene is TRBJ1-2, the V gene TRBV4-2; D gene uncertain. V was clipped by 3 bases and J by 0 bases, with 11 bases between them. Germline V CDR1 and CDR2: LGHNA, YNFKEQ. The CDR3 spans 15 residues. The CDR3, as DNA: TGTGCCAGCAGCCAGGAGGCGGCAGCTAACTATGGCTACACCTTC. Translated: CASSQEAAANYGYTF.

The DNA for the CDR3 is TGTGCCAGCAGCTTGTTGGGACTAGCGGGAGGAGCCGGGGAGCTGTTTTTT. This sequence encodes CASSLLGLAGGAGELFF. This chain uses TRBV7-2 with TRBJ2-2; 15 nucleotides align to TRBD2. The J segment lost 6 bases and the V segment lost 3 bases, leaving 5 bases of the junction unmatched. The germline CDR1 and CDR2 sequences are SGHTA and FQGNSA. The CDR3 has 17 amino acids. Drawing the rest from reference TRBV7-2 and TRBJ2-2, the complete variable domain is GAGVSQSPSNKVTEKGKDVELRCDPISGHTALYWYRQSLGQGLEFLIYFQGNSAPDKSGLPSDRFSAERTGGSVSTLTIQRTQQEDSAVYLCASSLLGLAGGAGELFFGEGSRLTVL.

The J gene is TRBJ1-4, the V gene TRBV19; no clear D gene. CDR3 length: 14 amino acids. The V gene lost 5 bases and the J gene lost 6 bases, with 13 bases spanning the gap. Germline CDR1 LNHDA, CDR2 SQIVND (reference sequence). CDR3 DNA: TGTGCCAGTAGTTCTCGGGGAAGAGATGAAAAACTGTTTTTT. Encoded protein: CASSSRGRDEKLFF.

This clone was observed once. The rearrangement links TRBV6-2 or TRBV6-3 to TRBJ2-6, with D possibly matching TRBD2 (5 bases). This CDR3 spans 17 amino acids. Deletions cut 4 bases from V and 0 bases from J, with 13 bases between. Germline CDR1 MNHEY, CDR2 SVGEGT. For the CDR3, the DNA is TGTGCCAGCAGTTCGGAGGCCCGCGGCTCTGGGGCCAACGTCCTGACTTTC. Amino acid sequence: CASSSEARGSGANVLTF.